Described below is a single T cell receptor beta chain sequence and its context. The antigen is undetermined. The table came from immunoSEQ multiplex PCR; TCRdb's copy has only in-frame clones and leaves some out. The table lists some 71,000 clones, 84% of them singletons. Trimming shortened V by 5 bases and J by 1 base, and 16 bases separated the two germline ends. Germline lookup yields CDR1 SGHVS and CDR2 FNYEAQ. This CDR3 has 16 amino acids. The data are from a study of T cells in localized non-small cell lung cancer. Overall study results and limits: The greatest T cell clonality was found in uninvolved adjacent lung (higher than in tumor).

The material sequenced was peripheral blood, taken before any cancer treatment. V gene TRBV7-6 combines with J gene TRBJ2-3; the D is unclear. The source of this sequence is a female donor over 55 with stage I lung adenocarcinoma. The CDR3 region is CASSLWLGIGTDTQYF. CDR3 coding DNA: TGTGCCAGCAGCCTTTGGTTGGGGATCGGCACAGATACGCAGTATTTT.